A single sample gave rise to the 29 T cell receptor beta chains below, sequenced in a study of blood T cell repertoires in COVID-19. Clones were sequenced by immunoSEQ multiplex PCR, and TCRdb holds only the in-frame ones, with some missing. The data hold about 250,000 clones, with about nine tenths observed a single time. The sequencing sample was made of PBMCs or T cells enriched from blood (not recorded which). These receptors came from a man aged 35 to 55 who had recovered from COVID-19.

The chain combines TRBV11-2 with TRBJ1-1; TRBD1 agrees at 8 bases. Looked up from germline, CDR1 is SGHAT and CDR2 is FQNNGV. This CDR3 has 14 residues. V lost 5 bases and J lost 6; bases outside the gene matches: 8. The CDR3 nucleotides read TGTGCCAGCAGCCGCAGTGAGGACAGGGCTGAAGCTTTCTTT. It is translated as CASSRSEDRAEAFF.

V usage is TRBV4-2 and J usage is TRBJ2-7; 12 nucleotides align to TRBD2. Trimming removed 1 base from V and 2 bases from J; junction bases left unmatched: 3. CDR3 length: 16 residues. Germline V gene data show CDR1 as LGHNA and CDR2 as YNFKEQ. In DNA form, the CDR3 reads TGTGCCAGCAGCCAAGCACTAGCGGGGGGCACCTACGAGCAGTACTTC. The encoded protein is CASSQALAGGTYEQYF.

This clone came up once. This rearrangement joins TRBV19 to TRBJ2-7; 10 bases are a match to TRBD2. V was pared by 2 bases and J by 5 bases, with 3 bases of the junction left unmatched. This CDR3 spans 14 amino acids. Per germline, CDR1 LNHDA and CDR2 SQIVND (reference sequence). The CDR3 region is CASSILAGADEQYF. The CDR3 DNA sequence: TGTGCCAGTAGTATACTAGCGGGAGCGGACGAGCAGTACTTC.

The sample holds many counts of this clone. The V gene is TRBV5-5, the J gene TRBJ1-5; possible D gene TRBD1, 5 bases. Per the germline V gene, CDR1 is SGHKS and CDR2 is YYEKEE (reference sequence). The V end was cut by 5 bases, the J end by 3 bases, with 15 bases between. The CDR3 spans 15 residues. CDR3 nucleotide sequence: TGTGCCAGCAGGATGCTACAGGATGACAATCAGCCCCAGCATTTT. Its protein product is CASRMLQDDNQPQHF.

The rearrangement joins TRBV5-5 to TRBJ1-4, with 7 bases fitting TRBD1. This CDR3 has 15 residues. Germline V gene lookup returns CDR1 SGHKS and CDR2 YYEKEE (reference sequence). V lost 2 bases, J lost 5 bases, and 6 bases stayed unmatched. The DNA for the CDR3 is TGTGCCAGCAGCTTCCTCTCAGGGGGAAATGAAAAACTGTTTTTT. It yields the protein CASSFLSGGNEKLFF.

The chain links TRBV3-1 (or the pseudogene TRBV3-2) to TRBJ2-4; 10 positions match TRBD1. Germline CDR1 is LGHDT and CDR2 is YNNKEL (reference sequence). The CDR3 extends over 17 amino acids. With V trimmed by 4 bases and J by 1 base, 7 bases remained unmatched. CDR3 sequence: CASSPTPGQGAKNIQYF. CDR3 sequence (DNA): TGTGCCAGCAGCCCGACCCCGGGACAGGGGGCCAAAAACATTCAGTACTTC.

The V gene is TRBV18, the J gene TRBJ2-5, with TRBD2 as a possible D gene (6 bases). The CDR3 extends over 16 amino acids. Between the trimmed V and J ends, which lost 2 bases and 2 bases, there was a span of 15 bases. Germline V gene sequence: CDR1 KGHSH, CDR2 LQKENI. Here the CDR3 reads CASSPNGGVRQETQYF. The CDR3 region has the DNA TGTGCCAGCTCACCAAACGGCGGGGTCAGACAAGAGACCCAGTACTTC.

This chain uses TRBV6-2 or TRBV6-3 with TRBJ1-5, with 7 bases that match TRBD1. This CDR3 region has 14 residues. The V gene's germline CDR1 is MNHEY and CDR2 SVGEGT. J gave up 2 bases and V 6 bases, and 4 bases lay outside the gene matches. The CDR3 DNA sequence: TGTGCCAGCAGCCCCGACAGGGGCAATCAGCCCCAGCATTTT. This sequence encodes CASSPDRGNQPQHF.

V gene TRBV15 combines with J gene TRBJ2-4; a weak D match, TRBD1 (6 bases). The germline V and J ends were trimmed by 5 bases and 1 base, with 15 bases remaining between them. Per the germline V gene, CDR1 is LNHNV and CDR2 is YYDKDF (reference sequence). This CDR3 has 16 amino acids. CDR3 in amino acids: CATSLWGRGAKNIQYF. The CDR3 nucleotides are TGTGCCACCAGCTTATGGGGGCGAGGGGCCAAAAACATTCAGTACTTC.

V usage is TRBV19 and J usage is TRBJ1-2; D not resolved. Trimming took off 8 bases at V and 3 bases at J, with 16 bases between the two ends. The length of the CDR3 is 14 residues. Per the germline V gene, CDR1 is LNHDA and CDR2 is SQIVND (reference sequence). DNA for the CDR3: TGTGCCAGTTCACTCGGCAGGAGGGACTATGGCTACACCTTC. Encoded protein: CASSLGRRDYGYTF.

The rearrangement links TRBV7-6 to TRBJ1-4, with D possibly being TRBD1 (6 bases). The CDR3 consists of 14 residues. V lost 0 bases to trimming and J lost 6 bases, with 8 bases between them. Germline V CDR1 and CDR2: SGHVS, FNYEAQ. The CDR3 DNA follows: TGTGCCAGCAGCTTAGCAGGGGGTGATGAAAAACTGTTTTTT. Its protein product is CASSLAGGDEKLFF.

This rearrangement joins TRBV4-3 to TRBJ2-1, with 7 bases lining up with TRBD2. This CDR3 is 15 amino acids long. The germline V gene encodes CDR1 LGHNA and CDR2 YSLEER. The J segment lost 7 bases and the V segment lost 1 base, leaving 7 bases of the junction unmatched. The CDR3 nucleotides are TGCGCCAGCAGCCAAGTGGCGGGGGAGTTGAATGAGCAGTTCTTC. Translated: CASSQVAGELNEQFF.

V is TRBV14 and J is TRBJ2-7; D may be TRBD2 (5 bases). Per germline, CDR1 SGHDN and CDR2 FVKESK. The CDR3 covers 14 residues. V was shortened by 3 bases and J by 7 bases, with 16 bases between the two germline ends. DNA of the CDR3: TGTGCCAGCAGCCAGTCGGGATACCTGGGAGAGCAGTACTTC. It codes for CASSQSGYLGEQYF.

The chain joins TRBV19 to TRBJ2-2; 8 bases match TRBD2. Trimming at V came to 3 bases and at J to 6 bases, leaving 6 bases not matched to a gene. The CDR3 length is 15 residues. Germline V CDR1 and CDR2: LNHDA, SQIVND (reference sequence). The CDR3 nucleotides are TGTGCCAGTAGTATGACAGCGGGAGTATCCGGGGAGCTGTTTTTT. Encoded protein: CASSMTAGVSGELFF.

The gene calls are TRBV20-1 and TRBJ2-5, with 8 bases that match TRBD2. J gave up 4 bases and V 3 bases, and 7 bases lay outside the gene matches. The CDR3 totals 14 residues. CDR1 is DFQATT and CDR2 is SNEGSKA in the germline V gene (reference sequence). The CDR3: CSASLLAGPETQYF. The CDR3 DNA reads as TGCAGTGCTAGTCTATTAGCGGGACCAGAGACCCAGTACTTC.

This clone was seen more than once but under ten times. The chain carries TRBV30 and TRBJ1-5; TRBD1 might be the D (5 bases). Germline CDR1 GTSNPN, CDR2 SVGIG (reference sequence). V lost 2 bases and J 5 bases, leaving 10 bases between the germline ends. The CDR3 consists of 13 residues. In DNA, the CDR3 is TGTGCCTGGAGTAGGGGTTTGGATCAGCCCCAGCATTTT. It is translated as CAWSRGLDQPQHF.

The chain has TRBV6-6 and TRBJ1-2; a weak D match, TRBD1 (6 bases). The germline V gene has CDR1 MNHNY and CDR2 SVGAGI (reference sequence). V was trimmed by 7 bases and J by 2 bases, leaving 17 bases between them. This CDR3 region has 15 residues. CDR3 DNA: TGTGCCAGCACCTACTTGGGGGGGGCGAACTATGGCTACACCTTC. Translation: CASTYLGGANYGYTF.

This clone came up a few times. This chain joins TRBV2 and TRBJ1-2; D may be TRBD1 (6 bases). The CDR3 totals 14 residues. Looked up from germline, CDR1 is SNHLY and CDR2 is FYNNEI. Trimming pared 4 bases from V and 0 bases from J, leaving 9 bases between. CDR3: CASSAGEPNYGYTF. CDR3 coding DNA: TGTGCCAGCAGTGCAGGGGAACCTAACTATGGCTACACCTTC.

The chain uses TRBV2 and TRBJ2-7; no firm D call. Between the trimmed V and J ends, which lost 8 bases and 6 bases, there was a span of 14 bases. In germline, CDR1 is SNHLY, CDR2 FYNNEI. The CDR3 has 12 residues. For the CDR3, the DNA is TGTGCCAGCGCACACACGCTCTCCGAGCAGTACTTC. Translated, it gives CASAHTLSEQYF.

The chain combines TRBV30 with TRBJ1-6; TRBD1 matches at 7 bases. V shed 1 base and J 5 bases; nucleotides not matched to a gene: 2. Germline V CDR1 and CDR2: GTSNPN, SVGIG (reference sequence). The CDR3 spans 14 residues. The CDR3 DNA reads as TGTGCCTGGAGTGCCGGGACAGATAATTCACCCCTCCACTTT. Protein sequence: CAWSAGTDNSPLHF.

The J gene is TRBJ2-7, the V gene TRBV6-5; possibly TRBD1 for D (6 bases). Per the germline V gene, CDR1 is MNHEY and CDR2 is SVGAGI. CDR3 length equals 14 residues. Trimming removed 4 bases from V and 2 bases from J, with 12 bases in between. In nucleotides, the CDR3 is TGTGCCAGCAGTTTCTACGGACAGCCCTACGAGCAGTACTTC. It is translated as CASSFYGQPYEQYF.

The CDR3 DNA reads TGTGCCAGCAGCTTAGGGAGATCGACGGGGGGTCAGAACTATGGCTACACCTTC. Residues: CASSLGRSTGGQNYGYTF. The chain uses TRBV7-2 and TRBJ1-2; D is perhaps TRBD1 (5 bases). This CDR3 region has 18 residues. V lost 1 base and J lost 2, with 20 bases in between. Looked up from germline, CDR1 is SGHTA and CDR2 is FQGNSA.

This clone was seen only a few times. The chain couples TRBV11-3 to TRBJ2-1, with 11 positions matching TRBD2. This CDR3 is built from 15 residues. Germline CDR1 reads SGHNT; CDR2 reads YENEEA. Trimming removed 5 bases from V and 8 bases from J; junction bases left unmatched: 8. The CDR3 DNA reads as TGTGCCAGCAGCCCGGGGACTAGCGGTAAACATGAGCAGTTCTTC. Translated, it gives CASSPGTSGKHEQFF.

This clone appeared once. V gene TRBV9 combines with J gene TRBJ1-5; 9 bases agree with TRBD1. The CDR3 sequence is 15 residues long. Germline V gene data show CDR1 as SGDLS and CDR2 as YYNGEE. The J segment lost 7 bases and the V segment lost 4 bases, leaving 9 bases of the junction unmatched. As DNA, the CDR3 is TGTGCCAGCAGCCCGGGACAGGGTAGTTGGCAGCCCCAGCATTTT. Its translation is CASSPGQGSWQPQHF.

The CDR3: CASSSTNSGNTIYF. The DNA for the CDR3 is TGTGCCAGCAGTTCAACAAATTCGGGAAACACCATATATTTT. This chain links TRBV6-2 or TRBV6-3 with TRBJ1-3, with unresolved D. This CDR3 is built from 14 residues. Germline CDR1 is MNHEY and CDR2 is SVGEGT. Between the trimmed V and J ends, which lost 4 bases and 4 bases, there was a span of 11 bases.

The chain links TRBV30 to TRBJ2-3; D is possibly TRBD2 (6 bases). Germline CDR1 and CDR2: GTSNPN and SVGIG (reference sequence). The CDR3 length is 14 residues. V was cut by 3 bases and J by 2 bases, with 12 bases left in between. The CDR3 DNA reads TGTGCCTGGAGCGGGGACTCGTACACAGATACGCAGTATTTT. It translates to CAWSGDSYTDTQYF. Drawing the rest from reference TRBV30 and TRBJ2-3, the complete variable domain is SQTIHQWPATLVQPVGSPLSLECTVEGTSNPNLYWYRQAAGRGLQLLFYSVGIGQISSEVPQNLSASRPQDRQFILSSKKLLLSDSGFYLCAWSGDSYTDTQYFGPGTRLTVL.

The chain uses TRBV2 and TRBJ2-7; the D is unclear. Germline assignment: CDR1 SNHLY and CDR2 FYNNEI. There are 11 residues in the CDR3. The V gene lost 5 bases and the J gene lost 4 bases, with 6 bases spanning the gap. CDR3 DNA: TGTGCCAGCAGTACCCTATACGAGCAGTACTTC. Translated: CASSTLYEQYF.

This clone was counted only a few times. The CDR3 DNA reads TGCAGCGTTGACTCTAACTATGGCTACACCTTC. Amino acids: CSVDSNYGYTF. The rearrangement links TRBV29-1 to TRBJ1-2; unclear D gene. Germline CDR1 and CDR2: SQVTM and ANQGSEA. CDR3 size: 11 residues. Trimming took 3 bases from V and 0 from J, leaving 2 bases between them.

This clone was detected only a few times. This chain joins TRBV9 and TRBJ1-2; D gene unclear. In germline, CDR1 is SGDLS, CDR2 YYNGEE. V was pared by 2 bases and J by 2 bases, with 13 bases between. The CDR3 runs to 15 residues. CDR3 loop: CASSVGAGLNYGYTF. The CDR3 coding sequence is TGTGCCAGCAGCGTGGGCGCGGGGTTAAACTATGGCTACACCTTC.